This T cell receptor (beta chain) was sequenced in a study of shared clonotypes between healthy human individuals. Findings of the study overall: Relative to memory subsets, naive subsets generally showed larger estimated richness. Non-shared clonotypes displayed generation probabilities falling below those of clonotypes present in all four donors.

Turning to this clone: What it binds is unknown.

The CDR3 is 15 residues long. Germline V CDR1 and CDR2: SNHLY, FYNNEI. Trimming took 1 base from V and 0 from J, leaving 9 bases between them. It was 150 to 200 ng DNA, about 30,000 T cell genomes, that sorted-subset replicate PCRs used. Sequencing used immunoSEQ multiplex PCR; TCRdb keeps in-frame clones, though not all of them. The top ten clones hold 0.37% of a sample with 2 million to 2.5 million clones, roughly 90% of them seen once. Donors had no recently reported acute infections or vaccinations and were HIV-negative. Sequencing was done on a sample of naive CD4+ T cells from PBMCs. The subset was: CD45RA+ positively selected. The V and J genes are TRBV2 and TRBJ1-1; D is possibly TRBD1 (5 bases). The sequence was obtained from a man aged 18 to 30 in good health. Some clones in this sample may be carry-over from other donors' samples. The CDR3 reads CASSEVRGMNTEAFF. CDR3 nucleotide sequence: TGTGCCAGCAGTGAAGTTAGGGGCATGAACACTGAAGCTTTCTTT.